This T cell receptor (beta chain) was sequenced during a study of shared clonotypes between healthy human individuals. In germline, CDR1 is MDHEN, CDR2 SYDVKM. V dropped 3 bases and J dropped 5 bases, with 13 bases sitting between them. The CDR3 runs to 14 residues. Only Caucasian adults living in Nashville, Tennessee made up the donor group. For this clone: Its antigen is as yet unknown.

General study findings and limits: Incomplete sequencing of sorted subsets was indicated by rarefaction despite large depth.

The study ran the assay at deep level. Genomic DNA belonging to each subset was distributed in equal measure over several immunoSEQ plates. TCRdb's table, derived via immunoSEQ multiplex PCR, lists solely in-frame clones and lacks some. The sample holds under 120,000 clones, 65% to 75% seen once. This TCR was recovered from a woman in her twenties or thirties in good health. The V and J genes are TRBV28 and TRBJ1-1; weak D call: TRBD1 (6 bases). The source material was memory CD8+ T cells sorted from blood. Indicated subset: CD45RO+ cells pooled with CCR7-negative TemRA cells. The CDR3 nucleotides are TGTGCCAGCAGTTTCCCGGGACAACTAACTGAAGCTTTCTTT. This codes for CASSFPGQLTEAFF.